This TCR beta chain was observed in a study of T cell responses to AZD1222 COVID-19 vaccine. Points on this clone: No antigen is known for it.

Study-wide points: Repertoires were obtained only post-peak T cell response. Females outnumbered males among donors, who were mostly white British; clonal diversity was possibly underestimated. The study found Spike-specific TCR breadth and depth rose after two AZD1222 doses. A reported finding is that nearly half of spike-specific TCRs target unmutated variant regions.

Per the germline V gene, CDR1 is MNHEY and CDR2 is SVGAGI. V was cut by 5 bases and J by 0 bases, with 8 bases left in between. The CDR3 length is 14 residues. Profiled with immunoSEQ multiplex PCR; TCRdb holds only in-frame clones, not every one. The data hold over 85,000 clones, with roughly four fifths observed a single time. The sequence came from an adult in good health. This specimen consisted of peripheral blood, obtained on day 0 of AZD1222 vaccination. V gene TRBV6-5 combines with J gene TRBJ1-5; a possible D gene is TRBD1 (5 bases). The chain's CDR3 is CASSRDGSNQPQHF. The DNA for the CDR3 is TGTGCCAGCAGTCGGGACGGTAGCAATCAGCCCCAGCATTTT.